This T cell receptor (beta chain) is from a study of long-term antiretroviral therapy in people with HIV. With survey level as its setting, the immunoSEQ assay was v3.0. Sequencing was performed with immunoSEQ multiplex PCR; in TCRdb, only in-frame clones are kept and a portion is missing. The sample has some 40,000 clones, approximately 85% seen once. Study-level findings and limits: Diversity went up after ART and still fell short of transplant donor controls.

As concerns this clone: What it binds is unknown.

Here the sequenced sample was unsorted PBMCs, taken 3.1 years after starting antiretroviral therapy. The origin of this receptor is a woman between 45 and 60 years old with HIV.

The CDR3 sequence is CASSRIETGSRGEAFF. For the CDR3, the DNA is TGTGCCAGCAGCCGCATTGAGACAGGGTCCAGGGGCGAAGCTTTCTTT. The chain recombines TRBV5-6 with TRBJ1-1; 7 bases line up with TRBD1. This CDR3 region has 16 residues. V lost 4 bases to trimming and J lost 8 bases; unmatched junction nucleotides: 17. CDR1 is SGHDT and CDR2 is YYEEEE in the germline V gene. The full variable domain, rest sourced from reference TRBV5-6 and TRBJ1-1, is DAGVTQSPTHLIKTRGQQVTLRCSPKSGHDTVSWYQQALGQGPQFIFQYYEEEERQRGNFPDRFSGHQFPNYSSELNVNALLLGDSALYLCASSRIETGSRGEAFFGQGTRLTVV.